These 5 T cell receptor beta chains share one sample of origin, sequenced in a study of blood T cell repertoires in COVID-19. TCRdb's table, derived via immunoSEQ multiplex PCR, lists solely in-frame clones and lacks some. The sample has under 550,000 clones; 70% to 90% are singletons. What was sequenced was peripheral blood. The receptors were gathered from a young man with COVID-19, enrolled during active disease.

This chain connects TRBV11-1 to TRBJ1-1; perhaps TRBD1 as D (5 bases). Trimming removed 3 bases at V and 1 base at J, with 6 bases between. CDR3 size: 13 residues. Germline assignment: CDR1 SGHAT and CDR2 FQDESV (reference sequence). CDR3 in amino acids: CASSLQGNTEAFF. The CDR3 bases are TGTGCCAGCAGCTTGCAGGGGAACACTGAAGCTTTCTTT.

The CDR3 reads CASSFSTGDTQYF. CDR3 coding DNA: TGTGCCAGCAGCTTCAGTACAGGGGATACGCAGTATTTT. The chain uses TRBV7-9 and TRBJ2-3, with TRBD1 as a possible D gene (6 bases). The CDR3 is 13 residues long. V shed 3 bases and J shed 6 bases, with 10 bases lying between them. CDR1 SEHNR and CDR2 FQNEAQ come from the germline V gene (reference sequence).

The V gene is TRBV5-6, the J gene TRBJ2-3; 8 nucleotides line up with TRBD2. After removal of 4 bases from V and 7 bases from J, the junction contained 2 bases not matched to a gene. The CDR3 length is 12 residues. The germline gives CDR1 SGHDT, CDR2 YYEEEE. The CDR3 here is CASSPGGYTQYF. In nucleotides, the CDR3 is TGTGCCAGCAGCCCGGGGGGGTATACGCAGTATTTT.

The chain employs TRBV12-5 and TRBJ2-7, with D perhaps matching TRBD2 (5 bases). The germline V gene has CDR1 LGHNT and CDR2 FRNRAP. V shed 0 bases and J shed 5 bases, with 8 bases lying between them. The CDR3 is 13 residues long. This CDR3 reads CASGLVPRDEQYF. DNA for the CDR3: TGTGCTAGTGGTTTGGTTCCGCGGGACGAGCAGTACTTC.

The DNA of the CDR3 is TGTGCCAGCAGTGGGGACATTGAAGCTTTCTTT. Its translation is CASSGDIEAFF. The chain links TRBV2 to TRBJ1-1, with D possibly being TRBD1 (6 bases). The CDR3 length is 11 residues. Germline lookup yields CDR1 SNHLY and CDR2 FYNNEI. V shed 4 bases and J shed 7 bases, with 7 bases lying between them.